This T cell receptor (beta chain) was sequenced during a study of vaccination and CD4 T cells after COVID-19. About the research overall: Between diagnosis and the drawing of post-COVID samples lay a median approximately 94 days (range 35 to 161). Post-vaccine sample collection happened at a median of 72 days after dose two, ranging 14 to 241. Broader study findings: Median SARS-CoV-2-reactive clonotypes rose from around 20 to 38, not significantly.

CDR3 length: 15 amino acids. Germline V gene data show CDR1 as MDHEN and CDR2 as SYDVKM. The junction had 3 bases not matched to a gene; V was cut back by 5 bases and J by 0 bases. The treatment denotes: approximately 9-day PBMC culture with coronavirus spike peptide pools or control peptides (ViraFEST assay). Peptide pool stimulation in ViraFEST expanded antigen-specific T cells, whose TCRs were then sequenced. Sequencing of cultured CD4+ T cell DNA used the Oncomine TCR Beta short-read assay. MiXCR, run by TCRdb on the PCR reads, gives a single entry per CDR3 protein. The sample consists of 13,000 to 15,000 distinct CDR3 sequences, around half of them appearing once. About this clonotype: Its target is not known.

The TCR was taken from a human donor who had recovered from COVID-19. The specimen was CD4+ T cells from blood, cultured in vitro. The J gene is TRBJ1-3, the V gene TRBV28; TRBD1 aligns across 8 bases. In DNA form, the CDR3 reads TGTGCCAGCAGTCGAACAGGGGGCTCTGGAAACACCATATATTTT. It codes for CASSRTGGSGNTIYF.